Given below is one T cell receptor (beta chain) in context. The protocol was immunoSEQ multiplex PCR, while the TCRdb copy is restricted to in-frame clones and leaves out a portion. The sample includes about 46,000 clones, approximately 86% seen only once; the top ten take around 1.2%. The sample comes from a study of blood T cell repertoires in COVID-19. At the level of the study: Samples representing acute and convalescent COVID-19 were sourced from the United States, Italy and Spain.

Germline-derived CDR1 and CDR2 are WNHNN and SYGVQD (reference sequence). The CDR3 contains 17 residues. Trimming took off 6 bases at V and 1 base at J, with 19 bases between the two ends. The source is a man aged 55 to 69 with acute or convalescent COVID-19. The chain links TRBV10-1 to TRBJ2-1; D perhaps matches TRBD1 (6 bases). The source material was peripheral blood. The CDR3 DNA reads TGCGCCAGCAGGCCAGCCGGGACACCGACTTCCTACAATGAGCAGTTCTTC. Translated: CASRPAGTPTSYNEQFF.